These 16 T cell receptor beta chains share one sample of origin, sequenced in a study of blood T cell repertoires in COVID-19. Clones were read by immunoSEQ multiplex PCR, and TCRdb kept only the in-frame ones, dropping some. The table records about 280,000 clones, over 75% of them present only once. What was sequenced was peripheral blood. The source is a man aged 18-30 years with active or convalescent COVID-19.

This chain joins TRBV5-8 and TRBJ1-5; TRBD1 aligns across 8 bases. Germline CDR1 reads SGHTS; CDR2 reads YDEGEE. V gave up 2 bases and J gave up 0 bases; unmatched junction bases: 7. The CDR3 length is 17 residues. The CDR3 here is CASSFGTGEYSNQPQHF. The CDR3 DNA follows: TGTGCCAGCAGCTTCGGGACAGGCGAATATAGCAATCAGCCCCAGCATTTT.

The chain couples TRBV29-1 to TRBJ1-2, with 7 bases fitting TRBD1. Germline CDR1 reads SQVTM; CDR2 reads ANQGSEA. With 7 bases clipped from V and 8 bases from J, the junction kept 7 bases outside the gene matches. The CDR3 covers 11 residues. The CDR3 protein is CSASRTGGYTF. The DNA for the CDR3 is TGCAGCGCCTCCCGGACAGGAGGCTACACCTTC.

The rearrangement links TRBV11-2 to TRBJ1-2, with 9 bases identical to TRBD1. Losses at the gene ends were 5 bases for V and 2 bases for J; bases not matched to a gene: 6. This CDR3 contains 15 residues. The germline V gene has CDR1 SGHAT and CDR2 FQNNGV. The CDR3 loop is CASSVGQGSNYGYTF. The CDR3 DNA follows: TGTGCCAGCAGCGTCGGACAGGGGTCCAACTATGGCTACACCTTC.

The chain recombines TRBV11-2 with TRBJ1-6; TRBD1 agrees at 8 bases. The CDR3 totals 15 residues. The J segment lost 6 bases and the V segment lost 5 bases, leaving 6 bases of the junction unmatched. In germline, CDR1 is SGHAT, CDR2 FQNNGV. This chain's CDR3 is CASSAYRGSNSPLHF. CDR3 nucleotide sequence: TGTGCCAGCAGCGCCTACAGGGGGTCTAATTCACCCCTCCACTTT.

The chain recombines TRBV6-2 or TRBV6-3 with TRBJ2-6; TRBD1 matches 8 bases. Germline-derived CDR1 and CDR2 are MNHEY and SVGEGT. Germline trimming cut 4 bases from V and 0 bases from J; bases unmatched to any gene: 11. The CDR3 is made up of 19 amino acids. In nucleotides, the CDR3 is TGTGCCAGCAGTTTCTACCCGGGACAGGACCTCTCTGGGGCCAACGTCCTGACTTTC. Protein product: CASSFYPGQDLSGANVLTF.

In this sample, this clone turned up a few times. This chain links TRBV7-9 with TRBJ2-7; 8 bases are shared with TRBD1. The CDR3 extends over 13 amino acids. With V trimmed by 5 bases and J by 9 bases, 9 bases remained unmatched. The germline CDR1 and CDR2 sequences are SEHNR and FQNEAQ (reference sequence). In DNA, the CDR3 is TGTGCCAGCAGCCCCCAGGACAGGGTGCGGCAGTACTTC. It is translated as CASSPQDRVRQYF. Full variable domain (outside the CDR3, taken from reference TRBV7-9 and TRBJ2-7): DTGVSQNPRHKITKRGQNVTFRCDPISEHNRLYWYRQTLGQGPEFLTYFQNEAQLEKSRLLSDRFSAERPKGSFSTLEIQRTEQGDSAMYLCASSPQDRVRQYFGPGTRLTVT.

The genes are TRBV9 and TRBJ2-3; 16 nucleotides align to TRBD2. Germline V lookup: CDR1 SGDLS, CDR2 YYNGEE. V dropped 4 bases and J dropped 6; count of bases not matched to a gene: 8. CDR3 length: 17 amino acids. The CDR3 protein is CASSFSGTSGGADTQYF. The CDR3, as DNA: TGTGCCAGCAGCTTTTCCGGGACTAGCGGGGGGGCGGATACGCAGTATTTT.

The rearrangement joins TRBV5-1 to TRBJ2-7; 9 positions agree with TRBD1. The CDR3 sequence is 16 residues long. CDR1 and CDR2 from the germline V gene are SGHRS and YFSETQ. Trimming cost V 4 bases and J 6 bases; bases outside gene matches: 14. Here the CDR3 DNA reads TGCGCCAGCAGCGTGATCCCGGGACAGGGCTCTAGCGAGCAGTACTTC. Encoded protein: CASSVIPGQGSSEQYF.

The chain employs TRBV18 and TRBJ2-7; 8 bases are a match to TRBD2. Germline V gene lookup returns CDR1 KGHSH and CDR2 LQKENI. The CDR3 runs 12 residues. V lost 8 bases and J lost 5; bases outside the gene matches: 5. The CDR3 DNA follows: TGTGCCAGCACGGGACTAGTAAACGAGCAGTACTTC. As protein: CASTGLVNEQYF. Together with reference TRBV18 and TRBJ2-7, the CDR3 gives the full variable domain: NAGVMQNPRHLVRRRGQEARLRCSPMKGHSHVYWYRQLPEEGLKFMVYLQKENIIDESGMPKERFSAEFPKEGPSILRIQQVVRGDSAAYFCASTGLVNEQYFGPGTRLTVT.

The rearrangement links TRBV19 to TRBJ1-2; D is uncertain. The V end was cut by 3 bases, the J end by 8 bases, with 22 bases between. The CDR3 extends over 16 amino acids. Germline CDR1 and CDR2: LNHDA and SQIVND (reference sequence). CDR3 nucleotide sequence: TGTGCCAGTAGTATCCGCGAGGCTTTCTATGGGTGGGGCTACACCTTC. It is translated as CASSIREAFYGWGYTF.

The chain joins TRBV19 to TRBJ1-2; possible D gene TRBD1, 5 bases. Germline lookup yields CDR1 LNHDA and CDR2 SQIVND (reference sequence). Trimming removed 3 bases at V and 2 bases at J, with 10 bases between. The CDR3 sequence is 14 residues long. The CDR3 coding sequence is TGTGCCAGTAGTATTTCCAGGGTCAACTATGGCTACACCTTC. As protein: CASSISRVNYGYTF.

This clone was counted a few times. The chain recombines TRBV12-3 or TRBV12-4 with TRBJ2-5; possibly TRBD2 for D (6 bases). This CDR3 has 13 residues. Trimming removed 8 bases at V and 1 base at J, with 11 bases between. The CDR3 loop reads CASQTSVQETQYF. For the CDR3, the DNA is TGTGCCAGCCAGACTAGTGTCCAAGAGACCCAGTACTTC.

Here the CDR3 reads CASGQAGLTYEQYF. Written as DNA, the CDR3 is TGTGCCAGCGGGCAAGCGGGGCTTACGTACGAGCAGTACTTC. The V gene is TRBV7-2, the J gene TRBJ2-7; 7 nucleotides match TRBD2. Germline trimming cut 8 bases from V and 4 bases from J; bases unmatched to any gene: 11. The CDR3 covers 14 residues. The germline V gene encodes CDR1 SGHTA and CDR2 FQGNSA.

The chain is built from TRBV5-1 and TRBJ1-5; 7 nucleotides match TRBD1. This CDR3 has 16 residues. V lost 5 bases, J lost 0 bases, and 8 bases stayed unmatched. CDR1 and CDR2 (germline): SGHRS, YFSETQ. The CDR3 sequence: CASSPQGSNSNQPQHF. Here the CDR3 DNA reads TGCGCCAGCAGTCCACAGGGGTCTAATAGCAATCAGCCCCAGCATTTT.

This rearrangement joins TRBV18 to TRBJ2-7, with 8 bases matching TRBD2. Germline V gene data show CDR1 as KGHSH and CDR2 as LQKENI. This CDR3 is built from 14 residues. The junction had 3 bases not matched to a gene; V was cut back by 1 base and J by 4 bases. CDR3 nucleotides: TGTGCCAGCTCACCACAACTAGCGGAATACGAGCAGTACTTC. Translation: CASSPQLAEYEQYF.

The rearrangement uses TRBV2 and TRBJ1-5; 9 nucleotides agree with TRBD1. The CDR3 covers 14 residues. The V gene's germline CDR1 is SNHLY and CDR2 FYNNEI. V shed 6 bases and J 5 bases; nucleotides not matched to a gene: 5. For the CDR3, the DNA is TGTGCCAGCAGGGGGACAGGGCTTTATCAGCCCCAGCATTTT. Translating gives CASRGTGLYQPQHF.